This T cell receptor beta chain is drawn from a study of blood T cell repertoires in COVID-19 (dated by TCRdb to 2020 to 2022). Context from the whole study: Collaborator samples came from the United States, Italy and Spain and covered acute and convalescent phases of COVID-19. The prospective study material was composed of cDNA or gDNA derived from T cells, B-cell-depleted T cells, or PBMCs. The dataset comprised deeply sampled blood TCRbeta repertoires from subjects exposed to, actively infected with, or recovered from COVID-19. The repertoires were made available in a free public database intended to serve as a resource for research on the immune response to SARS-CoV-2. Samples came from the ongoing ImmuneRACE study (first 160 participants) plus 1,254 subjects from 6 global collaborators. A de-identified subject ID, COVID-19 status, age in years and sex were almost always included in the sample metadata. Where HLA class I and class II types were available, the types were taken from metadata supplied by the sample provider, not from assay-based typing. Broad study findings and their caveats: The quantity of clinical and demographic metadata differed by source and by participant and was supplied without curation.

The immunoSEQ Assay, a bias-controlled multiplex PCR, was used to amplify TCRbeta CDR3 regions from genomic DNA. Regarding the original processing steps: The number of nucleated cells in each sample was estimated by amplification of reference gene primers within the assay. To quantify the absolute abundance of each unique TCRbeta CDR3 rearrangement, sequence reads were collapsed and filtered. Productive Simpson clonality was computed per sample as the square root of Simpson's diversity index over productive rearrangements. Here the immuneACCESS table is served through TCRdb, limited to in-frame sequences with V and J called. Missing clones are a known gap in these copies; in checked studies unresolved V genes cover under half, and the rest lacks a known reason. Clone size and the V and J calls come from that table; the DNA yielded D and trimming. The sample yields more than 95,000 clones; about three quarters were counted once. Jointly, the top ten make up less than 7.5% of the sample.

Each collaborating institution followed its own protocols to collect whole blood in K2EDTA tubes. For TCRbeta analysis, collaborator samples were shipped as frozen whole blood, as isolated PBMCs, or as DNA extracted from either sample type. CDR1 SEHNR and CDR2 FQNEAQ are derived from the germline V gene (reference sequence). V is shortened by 2 bases, J by 1 base, and the region joining them spans 9 bases. The CDR3 starts with the cysteine, ends with the phenylalanine, and has 14 residues. Left in the record is the CDR3 DNA by itself, 42 bases read in frame from the first base. Notes on this clone: No antigen is known for it. Base qualities were left out, and no much larger clone turns up one base away.

The sequenced material came from peripheral blood. The chain is encoded by TRBV7-9 joined to TRBJ2-7, with a weak D call of TRBD1 (6 bases match). The sequence was collected from a man in his sixties or seventies with acute or convalescent COVID-19. The CDR3 loop reads CASSLTGTSYEQYF. The DNA is TGTGCCAGCAGCTTAACCGGGACATCCTACGAGCAGTACTTC.